This T cell receptor beta chain was retrieved from a study of blood T cell repertoires in COVID-19. This CDR3 has 15 residues. With 1 base removed from V and 1 base from J, the gap between germline ends came to 7 bases. From germline, CDR1 is KGHDR and CDR2 SFDVKD. The data were produced by immunoSEQ multiplex PCR, yet TCRdb's version contains in-frame clones alone and is incomplete. Of about 50,000 clones listed, 65% to 90% are singletons. A single count supports this clone. The material sequenced was peripheral blood. The gene calls are TRBV24-1 and TRBJ2-1, with D possibly matching TRBD2 (6 bases). This TCR was recovered from a woman older than 75 with COVID-19, enrolled during active disease. The CDR3 reads CATSDFGGSYNEQFF. CDR3 nucleotides: TGTGCCACCAGTGATTTTGGAGGGTCCTACAATGAGCAGTTCTTC.